This is a list of T cell receptor beta chains from one sample in a study of blood T cells in healthy people across ages. TCRdb reanalysed the 5' RACE reads using MiXCR and keeps one entry per CDR3 protein. The sample holds some 710,000 distinct CDR3 sequences, around a fifth seen once. The sample was blood. Receptors originate from a man aged 65 to 79 in good health. CDR3s include the opening cysteine and the closing phenylalanine or tryptophan. The D gene is left open where the match is weak. The listing skips clone size in some rows; elsewhere it reads once, few, many or a size class.

many,TRBJ2-2,.,TRBV6-2/TRBV6-3,CASSYGQDTGELFF,TGTGCCAGCAGTTACGGGCAGGACACCGGGGAGCTGTTTTTT
.,TRBJ2-7,TRBD1,TRBV12-3/TRBV12-4,CASSMDRGRVQYF,TGTGCCAGCAGCATGGACAGGGGGCGGGTGCAGTACTTC
.,TRBJ2-7,.,TRBV5-1,CASSAVRGHEQYF,TGCGCCAGCAGCGCAGTCCGTGGCCACGAGCAGTACTTC
few,TRBJ2-1,TRBD2,TRBV3-1,CASSHSGRTYNEQFF,TGTGCCAGCAGCCATAGCGGGAGAACATACAATGAGCAGTTCTTC
once,TRBJ2-5,TRBD1,TRBV5-1,CASRVGQGETQYF,TGCGCCAGCAGGGTGGGACAGGGTGAGACCCAGTACTTC
.,TRBJ2-5,.,TRBV12-3/TRBV12-4,CASRRAPQETQYF,TGTGCCAGCAGAAGGGCCCCCCAAGAGACCCAGTACTTC
.,TRBJ2-3,.,TRBV12-3/TRBV12-4,CASSSPLGGVSTDTQYF,TGTGCCAGCAGTTCGCCTTTGGGCGGGGTCAGCACAGATACGCAGTATTTT
few,TRBJ1-4,.,TRBV5-1,CASSLAVGGNEKLFF,TGCGCCAGCAGCTTGGCCGTTGGGGGAAACGAAAAACTGTTTTTT
few,TRBJ1-2,.,TRBV5-5,CASSLVGAGDGYTF,TGTGCCAGCAGCTTGGTCGGGGCAGGGGATGGCTACACCTTC
.,TRBJ2-7,.,TRBV12-3/TRBV12-4,CASSLGPHYEQYF,TGTGCCAGCAGCCTCGGACCACACTACGAGCAGTACTTC
.,TRBJ1-2,.,TRBV11-3,CASSHGSGVRGYTF,TGTGCCAGCAGCCACGGTTCAGGGGTCCGTGGCTACACCTTC
few,TRBJ2-1,TRBD2,TRBV10-3,CAISDGGGLNNEQFF,TGTGCCATCAGTGATGGCGGGGGGCTGAACAATGAGCAGTTCTTC
few,TRBJ2-1,TRBD2,TRBV9,CASSPGGPPTYNEQFF,TGTGCCAGCAGCCCGGGAGGCCCCCCCACCTACAATGAGCAGTTCTTC
.,TRBJ1-3,.,TRBV2,CASSNSGSGNTTYF,TGTGCCAGCAGTAACAGTGGCTCTGGAAACACCACATATTTT
.,TRBJ1-5,.,TRBV6-2/TRBV6-3,CAIKNHRDVYQPQHF,TGTGCCATCAAAAACCACCGGGACGTTTATCAGCCCCAGCATTTT
.,TRBJ1-4,TRBD1,TRBV19,CASSIPAGGDEKLFF,TGTGCCAGTAGTATCCCAGCAGGGGGAGATGAAAAACTGTTTTTT
many,TRBJ2-7,TRBD1,TRBV6-1,CASSFTGVEYEQYF,TGTGCCAGCAGCTTCACAGGGGTAGAATACGAGCAGTACTTC
.,TRBJ2-1,TRBD1,TRBV7-9,CASSPRTGGAYNEQFF,TGTGCCAGCAGCCCCCGGACAGGGGGCGCGTACAATGAGCAGTTCTTC
.,TRBJ1-2,.,TRBV10-3,CAISDGSWVYGYTF,TGTGCCATCAGTGATGGGTCCTGGGTCTATGGCTACACCTTC
few,TRBJ2-1,TRBD1,TRBV24-1,CATSDLGRQGNYNEQFF,TGTGCCACCAGTGATTTGGGGCGACAGGGGAACTACAATGAGCAGTTCTTC
few,TRBJ1-2,.,TRBV12-3/TRBV12-4,CASSPTGSGYGYTF,TGTGCCAGCAGCCCCACAGGGAGTGGCTATGGCTACACCTTC
few,TRBJ1-3,TRBD1,TRBV4-3,CASSSNPRTGTGNTIYF,TGCGCCAGCAGCTCAAACCCGCGGACAGGGACTGGAAACACCATATATTTT
few,TRBJ2-7,.,TRBV7-2,CASSFAPARGGGVNYEQYF,TGTGCCAGCAGCTTCGCTCCGGCCCGGGGTGGCGGAGTTAACTACGAGCAGTACTTC
few,TRBJ1-2,.,TRBV11-2,CASSWVGRANYGYAF,TGTGCCAGCAGCTGGGTAGGGAGAGCTAACTATGGCTACGCCTTC
few,TRBJ2-1,.,TRBV12-3/TRBV12-4,CASSASPPSSYNEQFF,TGTGCCAGCAGTGCCAGCCCACCGTCCTCCTACAATGAGCAGTTCTTC
.,TRBJ2-3,.,TRBV12-5,CASGWADTQYF,TGTGCTAGTGGCTGGGCTGATACGCAGTATTTT
.,TRBJ2-5,TRBD2,TRBV29-1,CSVEDAGTSGSMETQYF,TGCAGCGTTGAAGATGCCGGGACTAGCGGGAGTATGGAGACCCAGTACTTC
few,TRBJ1-4,.,TRBV7-2,CASSLGWGGDEKLFF,TGTGCCAGCAGCTTAGGTTGGGGGGGGGATGAAAAACTGTTTTTT
.,TRBJ2-2,.,TRBV12-3/TRBV12-4,CASSLARLAGELFF,TGTGCCAGCAGTTTAGCTCGGCTAGCCGGGGAGCTGTTTTTT
.,TRBJ2-1,TRBD2,TRBV5-1,CASSSGLVGNEQFF,TGCGCCAGCAGCTCGGGACTAGTGGGTAATGAGCAGTTCTTC
.,TRBJ2-2,.,TRBV27,CASSLPGPGELFF,TGTGCCAGCAGCCTTCCAGGGCCCGGGGAGCTGTTTTTT
few,TRBJ2-5,TRBD1,TRBV20-1,CSARNRGRETQYF,TGCAGTGCTAGAAACAGGGGGCGGGAGACCCAGTACTTC
few,TRBJ1-1,TRBD1,TRBV11-2,CASSFGTGKNKAEAFF,TGTGCCAGCAGCTTTGGGACAGGGAAGAATAAGGCTGAAGCTTTCTTT
.,TRBJ2-3,.,TRBV20-1,CSARATGVITQYF,TGCAGTGCTAGAGCGACAGGAGTTATCACGCAGTATTTT
.,TRBJ2-4,TRBD1,TRBV20-1,CSASWGQGNIQYF,TGCAGTGCTAGTTGGGGACAGGGGAACATTCAGTACTTC
.,TRBJ2-7,TRBD1,TRBV6-5,CASRDQQASRDRQYF,TGTGCCAGCAGAGATCAGCAGGCTAGCCGGGACAGGCAGTACTTC
.,TRBJ2-1,.,TRBV2,CASSMGAQYNEQFF,TGTGCCAGCAGTATGGGGGCACAATACAATGAGCAGTTCTTC
.,TRBJ1-5,TRBD1,TRBV20-1,CSAYRGPVGQPQHF,TGCAGTGCCTACAGGGGGCCGGTAGGTCAGCCCCAGCATTTT
.,TRBJ1-2,TRBD1,TRBV12-3/TRBV12-4,CASSFFPDRGFGYTF,TGTGCCAGCAGTTTCTTCCCGGACAGGGGTTTTGGCTACACCTTC
.,TRBJ1-2,.,TRBV29-1,CSVEDPTEIYGYTF,TGCAGCGTTGAAGACCCTACCGAAATCTATGGCTACACCTTC
.,TRBJ2-5,.,TRBV7-8,CASSPGEGTETQYF,TGCGCCAGCAGCCCAGGGGAGGGAACTGAGACCCAGTACTTC
many,TRBJ2-5,.,TRBV29-1,CSVELETQYF,TGCAGCGTTGAATTGGAGACCCAGTACTTC
many,TRBJ2-4,TRBD2,TRBV20-1,CSASGASGVAKNIQYF,TGCAGTGCTAGCGGGGCTAGCGGGGTAGCCAAAAACATTCAGTACTTC
.,TRBJ1-3,.,TRBV14,CASRGPGRKSAGNTIYF,TGTGCCAGCAGGGGACCAGGAAGAAAATCGGCTGGAAACACCATATATTTT
few,TRBJ1-2,TRBD1,TRBV5-1,CASSLSGQSYGYTF,TGCGCCAGCAGCTTATCGGGACAGAGTTATGGCTACACCTTC
.,TRBJ2-2,.,TRBV19,CASSIAVGGELFF,TGTGCCAGTAGTATCGCGGTGGGCGGGGAGCTGTTTTTT
.,TRBJ2-1,TRBD2,TRBV6-2/TRBV6-3,CASSYTSASSYNEQFF,TGTGCCAGCAGTTATACTAGCGCCTCTTCCTACAATGAGCAGTTCTTC
few,TRBJ2-6,.,TRBV3-1,CASSHMPSGANVLTF,TGTGCCAGCAGCCATATGCCCTCTGGGGCCAACGTCCTGACTTTC
.,TRBJ2-1,TRBD2,TRBV7-8,CASSLIAGIFYNEQFF,TGTGCCAGCAGCCTGATAGCGGGGATTTTTTACAATGAGCAGTTCTTC
few,TRBJ1-2,.,TRBV7-9,CASSSPKGMAGYTF,TGTGCCAGCAGCTCCCCGAAGGGAATGGCTGGCTATACCTTC
.,TRBJ2-3,TRBD2,TRBV3-1,CASSQERVLAGETDTQYF,TGTGCCAGCAGCCAAGAGAGGGTCTTAGCGGGAGAAACAGATACGCAGTATTTT
.,TRBJ1-2,TRBD1,TRBV5-1,CASSVDRGRDGYTF,TGCGCCAGCAGCGTTGACAGGGGGAGAGATGGCTACACCTTC